This TCR beta chain was profiled in a study of blood T cell repertoires in COVID-19. Study overall: Both acute and convalescent COVID-19 samples were obtained from the United States, Italy and Spain.

Method: immunoSEQ multiplex PCR; TCRdb's copy keeps in-frame clones and lacks some. The sample contains some 310,000 clones, under 90% of which appear only once. Enrollment of patients from Seattle took place during active infection, with longitudinal follow-up. Trimming stripped 2 bases from V and 9 bases from J, with 2 bases between. The CDR3 covers 10 residues. This TCR came from a woman aged 25 to 45 with COVID-19, enrolled during active disease. The sequenced sample was peripheral blood. This chain connects TRBV23-1 to TRBJ2-1; D remains unclear. TRBV23-1 is an open reading frame, and its role is uncertain. CDR3 nucleotide sequence: TGCGCCAGCAGTCAACTTGAGCAGTTCTTC. It yields the protein CASSQLEQFF.